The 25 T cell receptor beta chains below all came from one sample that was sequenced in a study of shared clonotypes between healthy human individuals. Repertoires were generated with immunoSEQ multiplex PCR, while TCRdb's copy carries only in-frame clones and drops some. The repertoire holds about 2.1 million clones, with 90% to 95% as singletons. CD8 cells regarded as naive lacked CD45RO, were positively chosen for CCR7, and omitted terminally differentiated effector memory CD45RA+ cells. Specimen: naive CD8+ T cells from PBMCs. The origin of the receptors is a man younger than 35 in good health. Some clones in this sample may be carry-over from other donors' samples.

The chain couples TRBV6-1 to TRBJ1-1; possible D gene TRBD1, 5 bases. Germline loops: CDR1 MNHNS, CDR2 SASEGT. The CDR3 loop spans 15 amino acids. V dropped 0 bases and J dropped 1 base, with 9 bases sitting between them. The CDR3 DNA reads TGTGCCAGCAGTGAAGCCCAGGGATGGAACACTGAAGCTTTCTTT. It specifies CASSEAQGWNTEAFF.

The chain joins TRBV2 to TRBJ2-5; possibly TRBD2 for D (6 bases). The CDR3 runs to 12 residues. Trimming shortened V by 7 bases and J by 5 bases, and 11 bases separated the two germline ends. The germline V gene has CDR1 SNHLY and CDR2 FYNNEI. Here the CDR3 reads CASTGGDETQYF. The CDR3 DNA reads TGTGCCAGCACGGGCGGGGACGAGACCCAGTACTTC.

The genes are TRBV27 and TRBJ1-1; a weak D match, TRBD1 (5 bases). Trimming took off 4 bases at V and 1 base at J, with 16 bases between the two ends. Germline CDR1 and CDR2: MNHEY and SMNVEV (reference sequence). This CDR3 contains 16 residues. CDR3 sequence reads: CASSSGPGAWNTEAFF. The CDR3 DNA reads TGTGCCAGCAGTTCTGGGCCCGGGGCGTGGAACACTGAAGCTTTCTTT.

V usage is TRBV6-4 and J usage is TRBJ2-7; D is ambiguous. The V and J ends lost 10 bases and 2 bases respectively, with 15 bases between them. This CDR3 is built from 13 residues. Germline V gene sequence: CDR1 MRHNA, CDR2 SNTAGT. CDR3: CAISTGRPYEQYF. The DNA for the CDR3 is TGTGCCATAAGCACTGGGCGGCCCTACGAGCAGTACTTC.

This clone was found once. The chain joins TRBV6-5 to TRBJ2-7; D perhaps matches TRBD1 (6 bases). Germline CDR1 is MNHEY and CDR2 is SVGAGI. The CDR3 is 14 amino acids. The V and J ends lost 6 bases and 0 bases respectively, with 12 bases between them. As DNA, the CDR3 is TGTGCCAGCAGGGAACAGGGCATCTCCTACGAGCAGTACTTC. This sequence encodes CASREQGISYEQYF.

CDR3 nucleotides: TGTGCCAGCAGCTGGGGGAGGGCGGGGGCCTACGAGCAGTACTTC. Translating gives CASSWGRAGAYEQYF. The chain recombines TRBV5-6 with TRBJ2-7, with TRBD2 identical over 7 bases. Germline V gives CDR1 SGHDT, CDR2 YYEEEE. Unmatched junction bases numbered 8, after V lost 3 bases and J lost 2 bases. The CDR3 has 15 residues.

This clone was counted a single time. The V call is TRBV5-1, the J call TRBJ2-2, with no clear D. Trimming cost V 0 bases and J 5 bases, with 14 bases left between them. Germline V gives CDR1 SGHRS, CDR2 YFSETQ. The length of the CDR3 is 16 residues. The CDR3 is CASSLESMRWTGELFF. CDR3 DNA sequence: TGCGCCAGCAGCTTGGAATCGATGCGGTGGACCGGGGAGCTGTTTTTT.

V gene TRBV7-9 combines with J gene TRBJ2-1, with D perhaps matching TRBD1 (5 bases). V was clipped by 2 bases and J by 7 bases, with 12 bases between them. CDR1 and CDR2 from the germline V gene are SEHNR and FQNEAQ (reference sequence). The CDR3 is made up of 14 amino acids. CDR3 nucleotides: TGTGCCAGCAGCTTATCGGCAGGGAAGAATGAGCAGTTCTTC. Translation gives CASSLSAGKNEQFF.

This CDR3 reads CASSLGTGATSYEQYF. The CDR3 DNA is TGTGCCAGCAGCTTGGGGACAGGGGCTACCTCCTACGAGCAGTACTTC. The rearrangement joins TRBV5-6 to TRBJ2-7; TRBD1 aligns across 9 bases. Germline loops: CDR1 SGHDT, CDR2 YYEEEE. The CDR3 length is 16 residues. The V segment lost 0 bases and the J segment 0 bases; nucleotides outside the gene matches: 4. The full variable domain, with the rest looked up from reference TRBV5-6 and TRBJ2-7, is DAGVTQSPTHLIKTRGQQVTLRCSPKSGHDTVSWYQQALGQGPQFIFQYYEEEERQRGNFPDRFSGHQFPNYSSELNVNALLLGDSALYLCASSLGTGATSYEQYFGPGTRLTVT.

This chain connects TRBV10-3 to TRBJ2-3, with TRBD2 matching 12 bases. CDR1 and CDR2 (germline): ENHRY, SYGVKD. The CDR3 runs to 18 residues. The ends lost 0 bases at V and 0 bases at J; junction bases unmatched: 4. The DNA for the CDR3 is TGTGCCATCAGTGAGTCAATCGGGACTAGCGGGAGCACAGATACGCAGTATTTT. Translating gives CAISESIGTSGSTDTQYF.

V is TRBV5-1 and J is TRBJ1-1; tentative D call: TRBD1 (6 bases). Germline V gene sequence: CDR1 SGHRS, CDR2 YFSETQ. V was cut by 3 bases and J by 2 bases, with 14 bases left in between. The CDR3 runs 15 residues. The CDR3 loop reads CASSWLGGQNTEAFF. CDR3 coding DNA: TGCGCCAGCAGCTGGCTCGGGGGCCAAAACACTGAAGCTTTCTTT. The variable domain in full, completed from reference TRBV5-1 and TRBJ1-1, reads KAGVTQTPRYLIKTRGQQVTLSCSPISGHRSVSWYQQTPGQGLQFLFEYFSETQRNKGNFPGRFSGRQFSNSRSEMNVSTLELGDSALYLCASSWLGGQNTEAFFGQGTRLTVV.

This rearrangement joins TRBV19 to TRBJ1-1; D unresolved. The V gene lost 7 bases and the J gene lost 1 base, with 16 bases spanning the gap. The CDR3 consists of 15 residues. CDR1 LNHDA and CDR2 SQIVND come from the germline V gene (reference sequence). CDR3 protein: CASTKGRRRNTEAFF. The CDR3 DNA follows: TGTGCCAGTACCAAAGGAAGGCGGCGGAACACTGAAGCTTTCTTT.

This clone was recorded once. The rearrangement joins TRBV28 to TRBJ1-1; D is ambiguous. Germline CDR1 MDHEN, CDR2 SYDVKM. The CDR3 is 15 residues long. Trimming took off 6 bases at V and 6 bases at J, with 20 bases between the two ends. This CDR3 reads CASRPRVGPVPEAFF. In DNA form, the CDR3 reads TGTGCCAGCAGACCTAGGGTCGGGCCTGTGCCTGAAGCTTTCTTT.

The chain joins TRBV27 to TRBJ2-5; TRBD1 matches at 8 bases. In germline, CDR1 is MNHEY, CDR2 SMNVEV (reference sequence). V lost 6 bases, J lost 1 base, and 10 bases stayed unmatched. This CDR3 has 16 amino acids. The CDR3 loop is CASSSRDRRLQETQYF. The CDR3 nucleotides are TGTGCCAGCAGCAGCAGGGACAGGAGACTCCAAGAGACCCAGTACTTC.

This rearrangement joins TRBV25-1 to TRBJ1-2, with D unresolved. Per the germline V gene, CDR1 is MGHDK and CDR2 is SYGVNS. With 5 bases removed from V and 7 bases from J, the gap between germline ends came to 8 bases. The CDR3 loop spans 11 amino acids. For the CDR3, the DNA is TGTGCCAGCAGTTCCTTGGGTGGCTACACCTTC. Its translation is CASSSLGGYTF.

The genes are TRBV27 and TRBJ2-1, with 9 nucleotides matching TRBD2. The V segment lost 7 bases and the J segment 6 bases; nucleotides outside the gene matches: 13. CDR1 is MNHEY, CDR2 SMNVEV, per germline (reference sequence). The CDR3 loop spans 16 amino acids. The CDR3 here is CASTAVLVAGVNEQFF. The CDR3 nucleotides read TGTGCCAGCACCGCTGTGTTGGTAGCGGGAGTCAATGAGCAGTTCTTC.

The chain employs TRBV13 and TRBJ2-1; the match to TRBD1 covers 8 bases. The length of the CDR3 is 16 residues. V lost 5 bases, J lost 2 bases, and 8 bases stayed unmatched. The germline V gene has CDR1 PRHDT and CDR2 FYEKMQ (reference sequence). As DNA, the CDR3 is TGTGCCAGCAGCCAGTTCCCAGGGGGCGCCTACAATGAGCAGTTCTTC. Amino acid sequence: CASSQFPGGAYNEQFF.

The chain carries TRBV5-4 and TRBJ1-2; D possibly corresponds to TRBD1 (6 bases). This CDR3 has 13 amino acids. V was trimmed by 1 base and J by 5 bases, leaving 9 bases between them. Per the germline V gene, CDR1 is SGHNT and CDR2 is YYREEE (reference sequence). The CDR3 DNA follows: TGTGCCAGCAGCTTGAGGACAGTATATGGCTACACCTTC. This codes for CASSLRTVYGYTF.

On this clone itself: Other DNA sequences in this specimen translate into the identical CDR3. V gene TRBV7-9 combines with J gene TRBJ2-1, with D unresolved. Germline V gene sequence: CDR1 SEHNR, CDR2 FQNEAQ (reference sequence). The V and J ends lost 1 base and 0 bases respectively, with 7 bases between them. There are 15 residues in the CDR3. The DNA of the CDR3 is TGTGCCAGCAGCTTAGGCGGATACTCCTACAATGAGCAGTTCTTC. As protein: CASSLGGYSYNEQFF.

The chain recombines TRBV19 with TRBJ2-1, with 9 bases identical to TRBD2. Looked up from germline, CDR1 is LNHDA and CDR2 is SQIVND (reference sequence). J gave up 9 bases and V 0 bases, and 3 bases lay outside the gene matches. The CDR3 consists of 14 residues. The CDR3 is CASSIDPSGTEQFF. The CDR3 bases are TGTGCCAGTAGTATAGATCCTAGCGGGACTGAGCAGTTCTTC.

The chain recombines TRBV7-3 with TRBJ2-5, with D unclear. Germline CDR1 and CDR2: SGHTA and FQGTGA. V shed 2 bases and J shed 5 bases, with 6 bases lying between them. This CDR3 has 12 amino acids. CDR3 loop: CASSLDGETQYF. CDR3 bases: TGTGCCAGCAGCTTAGACGGGGAGACCCAGTACTTC.

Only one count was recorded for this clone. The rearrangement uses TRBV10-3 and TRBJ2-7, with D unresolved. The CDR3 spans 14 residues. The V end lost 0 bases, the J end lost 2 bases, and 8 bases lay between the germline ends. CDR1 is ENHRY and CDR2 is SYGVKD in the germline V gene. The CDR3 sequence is CAISESRLAYEQYF. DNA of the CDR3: TGTGCCATCAGTGAGTCGCGTCTGGCCTACGAGCAGTACTTC.

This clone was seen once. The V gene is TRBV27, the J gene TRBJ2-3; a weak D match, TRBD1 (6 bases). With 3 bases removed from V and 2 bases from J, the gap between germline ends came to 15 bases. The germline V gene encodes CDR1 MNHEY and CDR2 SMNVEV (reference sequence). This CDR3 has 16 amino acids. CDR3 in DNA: TGTGCCAGCAGTTTTGGAAGACAGGTGTCCACAGATACGCAGTATTTT. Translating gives CASSFGRQVSTDTQYF.

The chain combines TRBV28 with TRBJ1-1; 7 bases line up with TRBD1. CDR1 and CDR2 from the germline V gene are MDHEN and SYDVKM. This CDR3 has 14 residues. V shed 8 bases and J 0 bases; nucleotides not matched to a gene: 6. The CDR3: CASQGGVLNTEAFF. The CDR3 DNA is TGTGCCAGCCAGGGGGGGGTTCTGAACACTGAAGCTTTCTTT.

This CDR3 reads CASSAGMEETQYF. CDR3 sequence (DNA): TGTGCCAGCAGTGCAGGGATGGAAGAGACCCAGTACTTC. The chain couples TRBV28 to TRBJ2-5; a possible D gene is TRBD1 (5 bases). Germline CDR1 MDHEN, CDR2 SYDVKM. V lost 5 bases, J lost 3 bases, and 10 bases lay in between. The CDR3 is 13 residues long.